One sample yielded the 15 T cell receptor beta chains listed below, sequenced in a study of blood T cell repertoires in COVID-19 (dated by TCRdb to 2019 to 2021). The library was obtained by the immunoSEQ multiplex PCR assay. The table was pulled from immuneACCESS by TCRdb, which kept in-frame rearrangements only. Such tables lose some clones; where checked, under half of the loss comes from unresolved V genes, and the rest has no known cause. In all, the sample holds tens of thousands of clones, and almost 90% of those were seen once. The ten largest clonotypes hold about 8% of the sample. Sequenced sample: peripheral blood. The receptors come from a woman aged 65 to 85 with acute or convalescent COVID-19.

The chain employs TRBV2 and TRBJ1-4; 8 bases fit TRBD1. Germline V gene sequence: CDR1 SNHLY, CDR2 FYNNEI. This CDR3 spans 13 amino acids. Trimming cost V 9 bases and J 5 bases; bases outside gene matches: 5. The CDR3 loop reads CARKQGGNEKLFF. As DNA, the CDR3 is TGTGCCAGAAAACAGGGGGGGAATGAAAAACTGTTTTTT.

The V gene is TRBV30, the J gene TRBJ2-2; no firm D call. Trimming shortened V by 0 bases and J by 2 bases, and 7 bases separated the two germline ends. The CDR3 consists of 14 residues. The germline V gene encodes CDR1 GTSNPN and CDR2 SVGIG (reference sequence). The CDR3 sequence: CAWSVSRNTGELFF. The CDR3 nucleotides are TGTGCCTGGAGTGTTAGCAGAAACACCGGGGAGCTGTTTTTT.

This sequence joins TRBV7-8 and TRBJ2-7; a possible D gene is TRBD2 (5 bases). Trimming left V 4 bases short and J 4 bases short, with 11 bases between. The CDR3 sequence is 13 residues long. Germline V gives CDR1 SGHVS, CDR2 FQNEAQ. The CDR3 DNA follows: TGTGCCAGCAGCTCCCTACTAGTTTACGAGCAGTACTTC. Amino acid sequence: CASSSLLVYEQYF.

This CDR3 is CASSLKAGYEQYF. Here the CDR3 DNA reads TGTGCCAGCAGCTTAAAGGCAGGTTACGAGCAGTACTTC. The chain joins TRBV7-3 to TRBJ2-7; D remains ambiguous. This CDR3 spans 13 amino acids. In germline, CDR1 is SGHTA, CDR2 FQGTGA. With 1 base removed from V and 4 bases from J, the gap between germline ends came to 8 bases. Full variable domain (missing parts from reference TRBV7-3 and TRBJ2-7): GAGVSQTPSNKVTEKGKYVELRCDPISGHTALYWYRQSLGQGPEFLIYFQGTGAADDSGLPNDRFFAVRPEGSVSTLKIQRTERGDSAVYLCASSLKAGYEQYFGPGTRLTVT.

The chain carries TRBV27 and TRBJ2-4; possible D gene TRBD2, 7 bases. This CDR3 is built from 15 residues. The V and J ends lost 5 bases and 0 bases respectively, with 11 bases between them. Looked up from germline, CDR1 is MNHEY and CDR2 is SMNVEV (reference sequence). The CDR3 DNA reads TGTGCCAGCAGTCGGGGGGCGGTAGCCAAAAACATTCAGTACTTC. Translated: CASSRGAVAKNIQYF.

The chain combines TRBV29-1 with TRBJ2-7; 12 bases align to TRBD2. Germline V gives CDR1 SQVTM, CDR2 ANQGSEA. The CDR3 runs 14 residues. The V gene end was trimmed by 5 bases and the J gene end by 0 bases; junction bases not matched to a gene: 2. Here the CDR3 DNA reads TGCAGCGTTAAGACTAGCGGGAGCTCCTACGAGCAGTACTTC. This encodes CSVKTSGSSYEQYF.

For the CDR3, the DNA is TGTGCCAGTAGAGATCGAGCTCTACCCAGCGCAGATACGCAGTATTTT. Its translation: CASRDRALPSADTQYF. This chain links TRBV19 with TRBJ2-3; D not resolved. The CDR3 sequence is 16 residues long. In germline, CDR1 is LNHDA, CDR2 SQIVND (reference sequence). The ends were cut back, 6 bases at V and 4 bases at J, with 20 bases in the middle.

The V and J genes are TRBV6-5 and TRBJ1-1, with D uncertain. Trimming cost V 5 bases and J 3 bases, with 7 bases left between them. The CDR3 is 12 residues long. The germline V gene has CDR1 MNHEY and CDR2 SVGAGI. CDR3 in DNA: TGTGCCAGCAGTACCCCAGACACTGAAGCTTTCTTT. This sequence encodes CASSTPDTEAFF.

The chain employs TRBV5-4 and TRBJ2-2; D is uncertain. Germline V gene sequence: CDR1 SGHNT, CDR2 YYREEE (reference sequence). This CDR3 has 14 residues. Deletions cut 3 bases from V and 2 bases from J, with 8 bases between. CDR3 DNA: TGTGCCAGCAGCTCCTCTCCTAACACCGGGGAGCTGTTTTTT. This sequence encodes CASSSSPNTGELFF.

The chain links TRBV18 to TRBJ1-5; 12 bases match TRBD1. CDR1 and CDR2 (germline): KGHSH, LQKENI. Trimming removed 4 bases from V and 9 bases from J; junction bases left unmatched: 7. This CDR3 comprises 15 residues. CDR3 nucleotide sequence: TGTGCCAGCTCACGCGGGACAGGGGGCATCGGGCCCCAGCATTTT. This codes for CASSRGTGGIGPQHF.

This chain joins TRBV19 and TRBJ2-6, with TRBD1 matching over 7 bases. Germline-derived CDR1 and CDR2 are LNHDA and SQIVND (reference sequence). The J segment lost 0 bases and the V segment lost 6 bases, leaving 2 bases of the junction unmatched. The length of the CDR3 is 15 residues. CDR3 bases: TGTGCCAGTAGCAGGGGGAGCTCTGGGGCCAACGTCCTGACTTTC. Translating it yields CASSRGSSGANVLTF.

This clone was detected only once. This chain joins TRBV25-1 and TRBJ2-2; D is possibly TRBD2 (6 bases). Germline V gene sequence: CDR1 MGHDK, CDR2 SYGVNS. The ends were cut back, 5 bases at V and 2 bases at J, with 9 bases in the middle. The CDR3 runs 14 residues. Here the CDR3 reads CASSLGGNTGELFF. The CDR3 DNA reads TGTGCCAGCAGTCTCGGGGGAAACACCGGGGAGCTGTTTTTT.

V usage is TRBV5-4 and J usage is TRBJ1-6; perhaps TRBD1 as D (6 bases). The CDR3 runs 15 residues. V gave up 0 bases and J gave up 9 bases, with 13 bases separating them. Germline V CDR1 and CDR2: SGHNT, YYREEE (reference sequence). The CDR3 DNA is TGTGCCAGCAGCTTGGGGGGGCAGTGGGGTTCACCCCTCCACTTT. Its translation: CASSLGGQWGSPLHF.

The chain employs TRBV27 and TRBJ2-1, with TRBD1 matching over 9 bases. The length of the CDR3 is 15 residues. Trimming took 7 bases from V and 6 from J; bases not matched to a gene: 10. Germline-derived CDR1 and CDR2 are MNHEY and SMNVEV (reference sequence). As DNA, the CDR3 is TGTGCCAGCAAGTGGACAGGGGTCCCCCTCAATGAGCAGTTCTTC. Encoded protein: CASKWTGVPLNEQFF.

V is TRBV7-9 and J is TRBJ2-3, with 8 bases matching TRBD2. The CDR3 extends over 15 amino acids. CDR1 is SEHNR, CDR2 FQNEAQ, per germline (reference sequence). J gave up 5 bases and V 5 bases, and 9 bases lay outside the gene matches. This CDR3 is CASSIGTREVDTQYF. In DNA, the CDR3 is TGTGCCAGCAGCATCGGGACTAGAGAGGTAGATACGCAGTATTTT.